These 31 T cell receptor beta chains originate from one sample sequenced in a study of T-cell memory formation after mild COVID-19. A single record per CDR3 protein comes from TCRdb applying MiXCR to the 5' RACE reads. The sample consists of approximately 89,000 distinct CDR3 sequences, roughly 12% of them appearing once. Sequencing used PBMCs or a T cell subset sorted from them (not recorded which). The receptors shown here come from a man aged 18 to 30 who had mild COVID-19 (a few samples of this study predate the infection). Cell type and time point are not known.

The chain joins TRBV6-1 to TRBJ2-7; 14 nucleotides match TRBD2. The CDR3 is made up of 14 amino acids. In germline, CDR1 is MNHNS, CDR2 SASEGT. Trimming cost V 4 bases and J 9 bases; bases outside gene matches: 5. The CDR3: CASSATSGGAVQYF. The DNA for the CDR3 is TGTGCCAGCAGTGCGACTAGCGGGGGGGCGGTGCAGTACTTC.

V is TRBV16 and J is TRBJ1-1; D gene uncertain. V dropped 6 bases and J dropped 7 bases, with 9 bases sitting between them. The CDR3 is 11 amino acids. CDR1 is KGHSY and CDR2 is FQNENV in the germline V gene. The CDR3: CASSPRDEAFF. The CDR3 coding sequence is TGTGCCAGCAGTCCTAGAGATGAAGCTTTCTTT.

The CDR3 DNA sequence: TGTGCCAGCAGTTTTGGCAGACAAGAGACCCAGTACTTC. This translates into CASSFGRQETQYF. The chain joins TRBV27 to TRBJ2-5; D gene ambiguous. This CDR3 contains 13 residues. V lost 3 bases and J lost 2, with 7 bases in between. Germline V CDR1 and CDR2: MNHEY, SMNVEV (reference sequence).

This clonotype was observed a few times. The chain has TRBV5-6 and TRBJ1-4, with D maybe TRBD1 (5 bases). CDR1 and CDR2 (germline): SGHDT, YYEEEE. The CDR3 runs to 13 residues. Trimming left V 4 bases short and J 7 bases short, with 11 bases between. CDR3 sequence: CASSGDGSEKLFF. The CDR3 nucleotides read TGTGCCAGCAGCGGGGACGGTAGTGAAAAACTGTTTTTT.

This clonotype was seen ten or more times. The chain links TRBV7-3 to TRBJ1-1; a possible D gene is TRBD1 (6 bases). Germline assignment: CDR1 SGHTA and CDR2 FQGTGA. V lost 5 bases, J lost 1 base, and 17 bases lay in between. The CDR3 is made up of 16 amino acids. CDR3 DNA sequence: TGTGCCAGCAGCCCTATCGGGGGACATCCGAACACTGAAGCTTTCTTT. It specifies CASSPIGGHPNTEAFF.

This clonotype showed up just a few times. The V and J genes are TRBV6-4 and TRBJ1-1; D gene ambiguous. Trimming cost V 3 bases and J 6 bases, with 17 bases left between them. Germline-derived CDR1 and CDR2 are MRHNA and SNTAGT. CDR3 size: 15 residues. CDR3 bases: TGTGCCAGCAGTGAATTCCCCTCCACAAATCCTGAAGCTTTCTTT. Translated: CASSEFPSTNPEAFF.

V is TRBV5-1 and J is TRBJ2-7; 10 bases are shared with TRBD2. V shed 4 bases and J 1 base; nucleotides not matched to a gene: 8. The CDR3 sequence is 16 residues long. In germline, CDR1 is SGHRS, CDR2 YFSETQ. Here the CDR3 DNA reads TGCGCCAGCAGCCCCCTAGCGGGGGCCACATCCTACGAGCAGTACTTC. It translates to CASSPLAGATSYEQYF.

In this sample, this clonotype turned up a few times. The V gene is TRBV15, the J gene TRBJ1-2; maybe TRBD1 (5 bases). Germline V gene sequence: CDR1 LNHNV, CDR2 YYDKDF (reference sequence). There are 15 residues in the CDR3. Trimming cost V 1 base and J 0 bases, with 9 bases left between them. The CDR3 DNA reads as TGTGCCACCAGCAGAGGACAGCTCACTAACTATGGCTACACCTTC. This translates into CATSRGQLTNYGYTF. Drawing the rest from reference TRBV15 and TRBJ1-2, the complete variable domain is DAMVIQNPRYQVTQFGKPVTLSCSQTLNHNVMYWYQQKSSQAPKLLFHYYDKDFNNEADTPDNFQSRRPNTSFCFLDIRSPGLGDTAMYLCATSRGQLTNYGYTFGSGTRLTVV.

This clonotype was found a few times. The genes are TRBV9 and TRBJ1-1; 7 bases map to TRBD1. V gave up 0 bases and J gave up 3 bases; unmatched junction bases: 8. This CDR3 comprises 16 residues. Germline CDR1 reads SGDLS; CDR2 reads YYNGEE. The CDR3 DNA reads TGTGCCAGCAGCGTAGTGTCAGGGGGATTGGACACTGAAGCTTTCTTT. Amino acids: CASSVVSGGLDTEAFF.

This clonotype has just a few counts. The chain carries TRBV7-2 and TRBJ2-7; 8 nucleotides match TRBD2. With 5 bases clipped from V and 7 bases from J, the junction kept 7 bases outside the gene matches. Germline V gene data show CDR1 as SGHTA and CDR2 as FQGNSA. This CDR3 comprises 13 residues. The CDR3 here is CASSARLAWEQYV. CDR3 sequence (DNA): TGTGCCAGCAGCGCCCGACTAGCGTGGGAGCAGTACGTC.

V usage is TRBV7-6 and J usage is TRBJ2-3; 12 bases are a match to TRBD2. Germline trimming cut 4 bases from V and 4 bases from J; bases unmatched to any gene: 6. The germline CDR1 and CDR2 sequences are SGHVS and FNYEAQ. The CDR3 sequence is 16 residues long. The CDR3 region is CASSSGLAGNSDTQYF. CDR3 DNA: TGTGCCAGCAGCTCCGGACTAGCGGGGAACTCAGATACGCAGTATTTT.

The chain joins TRBV10-2 to TRBJ2-7; D gene ambiguous. There are 14 residues in the CDR3. With 7 bases removed from V and 0 bases from J, the gap between germline ends came to 13 bases. The germline V gene has CDR1 WSHSY and CDR2 SAAADI. The CDR3 loop reads CASTPPLSSYEQYF. The CDR3, as DNA: TGCGCCAGCACCCCCCCGCTGAGCTCCTACGAGCAGTACTTC.

There are many counts of this clonotype. The V and J genes are TRBV4-3 and TRBJ2-3; 8 nucleotides agree with TRBD2. The CDR3 is 15 residues long. Germline CDR1 LGHNA, CDR2 YSLEER. The J segment lost 5 bases and the V segment lost 0 bases, leaving 4 bases of the junction unmatched. The CDR3 here is CASSQDGLAEDTQYF. CDR3 in DNA: TGCGCCAGCAGCCAAGACGGACTAGCTGAAGATACGCAGTATTTT.

CDR3 in amino acids: CAISESKTQYF. In DNA, the CDR3 is TGTGCCATCAGTGAGTCGAAGACCCAGTACTTC. The chain recombines TRBV10-3 with TRBJ2-5; no reliable D call. CDR1 is ENHRY and CDR2 is SYGVKD in the germline V gene. This CDR3 contains 11 residues. Trimming shortened V by 0 bases and J by 6 bases, and 2 bases separated the two germline ends.

The chain is built from TRBV12-3 or TRBV12-4 and TRBJ2-7, with 7 nucleotides matching TRBD1. The CDR3 runs to 12 residues. V shed 4 bases and J 3 bases; nucleotides not matched to a gene: 0. CDR3 coding DNA: TGTGCCAGCAGTTGGGACAGCTACGAGCAGTACTTC. Translated: CASSWDSYEQYF.

J is TRBJ1-1 and V is TRBV20-1, with TRBD1 matching over 12 bases. The trim removed 2 bases at V and 3 bases at J, leaving 13 bases unmatched. Germline values: CDR1 DFQATT, CDR2 SNEGSKA (reference sequence). The CDR3 has 18 residues. Here the CDR3 reads CSARPRDRGLFAYTEAFF. DNA for the CDR3: TGCAGTGCTAGACCTCGGGACAGGGGGCTTTTCGCCTACACTGAAGCTTTCTTT.

This sequence joins TRBV20-1 and TRBJ2-3; 15 nucleotides line up with TRBD2. Trimming at V came to 6 bases and at J to 4 bases, leaving 5 bases not matched to a gene. Germline V lookup: CDR1 DFQATT, CDR2 SNEGSKA (reference sequence). The CDR3 runs 15 residues. CDR3: CSARTSGGAPDTQYF. In DNA form, the CDR3 reads TGCAGTGCGAGGACTAGCGGGGGGGCCCCAGATACGCAGTATTTT.

This chain uses TRBV6-5 with TRBJ2-1; D remains unclear. CDR1 MNHEY and CDR2 SVGAGI come from the germline V gene. Trimming stripped 0 bases from V and 6 bases from J, with 12 bases between. This CDR3 is 15 amino acids long. This CDR3 reads CASSYSNGEGNEQFF. The CDR3 coding sequence is TGTGCCAGCAGTTACTCGAACGGAGAAGGCAATGAGCAGTTCTTC.

This clonotype has only a few counts. The chain combines TRBV7-8 with TRBJ2-3; weak D call: TRBD1 (5 bases). This CDR3 has 13 amino acids. Trimming stripped 10 bases from V and 2 bases from J, with 13 bases between. Germline V gives CDR1 SGHVS, CDR2 FQNEAQ. CDR3 DNA: TGTGCCATTCTACAGGACCTCACAGATACGCAGTATTTT. This sequence encodes CAILQDLTDTQYF.

This clonotype was detected only a few times. At one end, the junction sequence differs from germline, possibly due to a read error. The chain recombines TRBV28 with TRBJ2-7, with D perhaps TRBD1 (6 bases). The CDR3 consists of 15 residues. The germline CDR1 and CDR2 sequences are MDHEN and SYDVKM. In nucleotides, the CDR3 is TGTGCCAGCTGTTTCGGGACATGGAGCTCCTACGAGCAGTACTTC. Its protein is CASCFGTWSSYEQYF.

The CDR3 bases are TGTGCCAGCAGCTTGGAGGGTTCAACTAATGAAAAACTGTTTTTT. Its translation: CASSLEGSTNEKLFF. The chain uses TRBV5-5 and TRBJ1-4; D unresolved. This CDR3 is 15 amino acids long. Trimming cost V 0 bases and J 0 bases, with 6 bases left between them. Germline CDR1 is SGHKS and CDR2 is YYEKEE (reference sequence).

This clonotype was counted only a few times. The V and J genes are TRBV11-1 and TRBJ2-1; D call uncertain. CDR3 length equals 13 residues. V lost 1 base to trimming and J lost 8 bases, with 9 bases between them. CDR1 and CDR2 (germline): SGHAT, FQDESV (reference sequence). The CDR3 nucleotides read TGTGCCAGCAGCTTAGTGAGGAATGATGAGCAGTTCTTC. This sequence encodes CASSLVRNDEQFF.

V gene TRBV4-3 combines with J gene TRBJ2-1, with a tentative D call TRBD2 (6 bases). The length of the CDR3 is 15 residues. Looked up from germline, CDR1 is LGHNA and CDR2 is YSLEER. The V end lost 0 bases, the J end lost 7 bases, and 13 bases lay between the germline ends. The CDR3 loop reads CASSQDSGRGNEQFF. In DNA, the CDR3 is TGCGCCAGCAGCCAAGATAGTGGTCGGGGGAATGAGCAGTTCTTC.

The CDR3 nucleotides read TGTGCCAGCAGTTTATCACCAGCCTGGGATGGCTACACCTTC. This translates into CASSLSPAWDGYTF. The V and J genes are TRBV27 and TRBJ1-2; D unresolved. Trimming took off 0 bases at V and 6 bases at J, with 11 bases between the two ends. Germline V gene data show CDR1 as MNHEY and CDR2 as SMNVEV (reference sequence). The CDR3 is 14 residues long.

The chain recombines TRBV5-1 with TRBJ2-1, with 13 bases that match TRBD2. Germline values: CDR1 SGHRS, CDR2 YFSETQ. V shed 4 bases, J shed 7 bases, and the junction held 5 bases outside the gene matches. This CDR3 has 15 amino acids. CDR3: CASSTGLAGENEQFF. The CDR3 DNA follows: TGCGCCAGCAGCACTGGACTAGCGGGGGAGAATGAGCAGTTCTTC.

This clonotype was picked up a small number of times. The J gene is TRBJ2-7, the V gene TRBV5-5; D is perhaps TRBD1 (6 bases). The CDR3 loop spans 15 amino acids. CDR1 SGHKS and CDR2 YYEKEE come from the germline V gene (reference sequence). Trimming removed 2 bases at V and 2 bases at J, with 14 bases between. The CDR3 nucleotides read TGTGCCAGCAGCTTTAGTTGGACAGCCCCCTACGAGCAGTACTTC. Translating gives CASSFSWTAPYEQYF.

This clonotype was seen a handful of times. The chain uses TRBV6-5 and TRBJ2-3; TRBD1 agrees at 8 bases. CDR1 MNHEY and CDR2 SVGAGI come from the germline V gene. The CDR3 sequence is 18 residues long. The V and J ends lost 5 bases and 0 bases, in that order; junction bases with no gene match: 13. Here the CDR3 DNA reads TGTGCCAGCAGTCCCACGGGACAGGTGGGATTTAGCACAGATACGCAGTATTTT. This encodes CASSPTGQVGFSTDTQYF.

This clonotype was detected many times. CDR3 sequence: CASSLGTNTEAFF. The CDR3 coding sequence is TGTGCCAGCAGCTTAGGCACGAACACTGAAGCTTTCTTT. The rearrangement links TRBV7-6 to TRBJ1-1; D is unclear. The germline V gene has CDR1 SGHVS and CDR2 FNYEAQ. V was shortened by 1 base and J by 1 base, with 4 bases between the two germline ends. The CDR3 is 13 amino acids.

The chain employs TRBV9 and TRBJ2-1; possible D gene TRBD2, 5 bases. Trimming stripped 3 bases from V and 9 bases from J, with 10 bases between. This CDR3 has 12 amino acids. The germline CDR1 and CDR2 sequences are SGDLS and YYNGEE. DNA of the CDR3: TGTGCCAGCAGCGACGACGGGATTGAGCAGTTCTTC. Translation gives CASSDDGIEQFF.

This CDR3 reads CASSRPGDIKTQYF. Here the CDR3 DNA reads TGTGCCAGCAGCCGCCCGGGGGACATAAAGACCCAGTACTTC. V gene TRBV7-9 combines with J gene TRBJ2-5; TRBD1 or TRBD2 may be the D gene (6 bases each). V was pared by 5 bases and J by 6 bases, with 16 bases between. The germline V gene encodes CDR1 SEHNR and CDR2 FQNEAQ (reference sequence). This CDR3 is 14 amino acids long.

Concerning this clonotype: Relative to the germline gene, one junction end is altered; a read error may explain this. This chain links TRBV6-5 with TRBJ1-5; weak D call: TRBD1 (5 bases). Per germline, CDR1 MNHEY and CDR2 SVGAGI. The length of the CDR3 is 17 residues. The DNA of the CDR3 is TGTGACAGCAGCGCCCTTGGGACGATTGAGCGAGTTCAGCCCCAGCATTTT. Translated, it gives CDSSALGTIERVQPQHF.